The sequence of this T cell receptor beta chain was determined in a study of control samples from healthy donors and cancer patients. With respect to this clone: At the DNA level, this CDR3 is encoded by other sequences in the same sample as well.

CDR3 size: 14 residues. Trimming left V 2 bases short and J 4 bases short, with 9 bases between. Germline lookup yields CDR1 SGHRS and CDR2 YFSETQ. TCRdb's table, derived via immunoSEQ multiplex PCR, lists solely in-frame clones and lacks some. The table has roughly 200,000 clones, just under 95% seen once. The gene calls are TRBV5-1 and TRBJ2-2; the D gene could be TRBD1 or TRBD2 (5 bases each). The sequencing input was blood. The sequence derives from a man over 45 in good health. The CDR3: CASSLEGSTGELFF. In DNA form, the CDR3 reads TGCGCCAGCAGCTTAGAGGGGAGCACCGGGGAGCTGTTTTTT.